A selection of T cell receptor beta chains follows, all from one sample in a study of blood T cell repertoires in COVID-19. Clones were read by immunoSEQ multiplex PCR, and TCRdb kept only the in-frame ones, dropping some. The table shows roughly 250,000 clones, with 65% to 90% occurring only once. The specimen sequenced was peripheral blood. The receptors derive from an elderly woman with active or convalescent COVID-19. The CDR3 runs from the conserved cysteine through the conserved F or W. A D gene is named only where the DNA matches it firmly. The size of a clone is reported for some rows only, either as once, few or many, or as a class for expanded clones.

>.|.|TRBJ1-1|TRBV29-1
TGCAGCACCCGAAATGGGGGGGCAAGGACTGAAGCTTTCTTT
CSTRNGGARTEAFF
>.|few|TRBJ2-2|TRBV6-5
TGTGCCAGCAGCCGAAACAGGGACACCGGGGAGCTGTTTTTT
CASSRNRDTGELFF
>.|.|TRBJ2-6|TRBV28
TGTGCCAGCAGCCCCCCAGGGGGGATCTCTGGGGCCAACGTCCTGACTTTC
CASSPPGGISGANVLTF
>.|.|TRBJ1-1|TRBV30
TGTGCCTGGAGTAACATAACACCGAACACTGAAGCTTTCTTT
CAWSNITPNTEAFF
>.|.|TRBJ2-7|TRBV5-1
TGCGCCAGCAGCTTGGCGTATGGACAACGCTACGAGCAGTACTTC
CASSLAYGQRYEQYF
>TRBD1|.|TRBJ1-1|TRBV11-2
TGTGCCAGCAGCAGGGACAGCCACAACACTGAAGCTTTCTTT
CASSRDSHNTEAFF
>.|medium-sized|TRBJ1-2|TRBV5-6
TGTGCCAGCAGCTTTAACTCTGGGAGTGTTATTTATGGCTACACCTTC
CASSFNSGSVIYGYTF
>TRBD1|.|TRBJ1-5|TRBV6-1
TGTGCCAGCAGTGGACAGGGGGCGCGTTGGGATCAGCCCCAGCATTTT
CASSGQGARWDQPQHF
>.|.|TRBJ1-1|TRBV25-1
TGTGCCAGCAGTGAAGACGGGAGGGCTGAAGCTTTCTTT
CASSEDGRAEAFF
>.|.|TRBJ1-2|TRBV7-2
TGTGCCAGCAGCTTAGGAGGGAACTATGGCTACACCTTC
CASSLGGNYGYTF
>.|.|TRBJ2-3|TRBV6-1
TGTGCCAGCAGTGAAGCGCGAATTGGACTAAGCACAGATACGCAGTATTTT
CASSEARIGLSTDTQYF
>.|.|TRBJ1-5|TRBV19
TGTGCCAGTAGTCCCACCCTAGGTAGCAATCAGCCCCAGCATTTT
CASSPTLGSNQPQHF
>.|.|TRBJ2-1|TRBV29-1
TGCAGCGTTGCCAGGGGCCTAGGGGAGCAGTTCTTC
CSVARGLGEQFF
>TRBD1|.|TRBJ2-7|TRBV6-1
TGTGCCAGCAGTGAAGAGAGGGGGCGCGGGTACGAGCAGTACTTC
CASSEERGRGYEQYF
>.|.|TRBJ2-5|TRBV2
TGTGCCAGCAGTGGCCAGGGTGGGATAGAGACCCAGTACTTC
CASSGQGGIETQYF
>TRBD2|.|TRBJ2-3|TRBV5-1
TGCGCCAGCAGTCTTTACGGGGGGAGTGCAGATACGCAGTATTTT
CASSLYGGSADTQYF
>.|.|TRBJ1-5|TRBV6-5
TGTGCCAGCTCCGGCGGCCATTCCAATCAGCCCCAGCATTTT
CASSGGHSNQPQHF